This TCR beta chain was sequenced for a study of blood T cell repertoires in COVID-19 (dated by TCRdb to 2019 to 2021). The study in broad terms: Collaborator samples came from the United States, Italy and Spain and covered acute and convalescent phases of COVID-19. The prospective study material was composed of cDNA or gDNA derived from T cells, B-cell-depleted T cells, or PBMCs. Subjects who had been exposed to COVID-19, were actively infected with it, or had recovered from it provided the deeply sampled blood TCRbeta repertoires that made up the dataset. The repertoires were released in a freely available public database meant as a resource for research on the immune response to SARS-CoV-2. The samples were drawn from the first 160 participants of the ongoing ImmuneRACE study and from 1,254 subjects provided by 6 global collaborators. The sample metadata nearly always contained a de-identified subject ID, COVID-19 status, age in years and sex. HLA class I and class II types, where available, came from metadata supplied by the sample provider rather than from assay-based typing.

The collaborating institutions used their own protocols to collect whole blood in K2EDTA tubes. For TCRbeta analysis, collaborator samples were shipped as frozen whole blood, as isolated PBMCs, or as DNA extracted from either sample type. Study-level results and caveats: The amount of clinical and demographic metadata varied by source and participant and was provided uncurated.

The immunoSEQ Assay, a bias-controlled multiplex PCR, was used to amplify TCRbeta CDR3 regions from genomic DNA. Turning to the authors' computational methods: The number of nucleated cells in each sample was estimated from the amplification of reference gene primers within the assay. To quantify the absolute abundance of each unique TCRbeta CDR3 rearrangement, sequence reads were collapsed and filtered. For each sample, productive Simpson clonality was calculated as the square root of Simpson's diversity index over productive rearrangements. TCRdb took this table from immuneACCESS and kept in-frame rearrangements with V and J called. Such tables lack part of the clones; where checked against another copy, unresolved V genes explain under half of the gap, and the rest is unexplained. V, J and clone size were drawn from that table, and D and trimming were deduced from the DNA. The sample table holds about 96,000 clones, of which approximately 84% were seen once. Jointly, the top ten make up roughly 17% of the sample.

As concerns this clone: This clone's antigen is unknown. No base quality information exists; no much larger clone differs at one position.

Sequenced material: peripheral blood. The TCR originated in a woman aged 55-75 years with acute or convalescent COVID-19.

The CDR3 region: CASSPPNQETQYF. The DNA is TGTGCCAGCTCACCCCCAAACCAAGAGACCCAGTACTTC. The receptor chain draws on TRBV18 and TRBJ2-5; the D gene lacks a confident call. The cysteine opens and the phenylalanine closes a CDR3 of 13 amino acids. Only the CDR3 DNA is retained, 39 bases long and in frame from the first base. V drops 3 bases and J drops 0 bases, leaving 5 bases in between. The germline V gene yields KGHSH for CDR1 and LQKENI for CDR2.